Sequencing of this TCR beta chain was carried out in a study of T-cell reconstitution after alpha-beta-depleted transplantation in children. Unique molecular identifiers were used in preparing the TCRbeta library. TCRdb re-derived calls from the PCR reads in MiXCR, one entry per CDR3 protein. This table holds a few hundred thousand distinct CDR3 sequences, around 27% found once. This CDR3 is 13 amino acids long. V was clipped by 5 bases and J by 7 bases, with 13 bases between them. Germline CDR1 SGHTA, CDR2 FQGNSA. The receptor was derived from a boy under two years old with Wiskott-Aldrich syndrome, due to receive a stem cell transplant. Sequencing used PBMCs, obtained before TCRalphabeta/CD19-depleted stem cell transplant. V and J are TRBV7-2 and TRBJ2-3; TRBD1 might be the D (6 bases). The CDR3 loop is CASSEQGRNTQYF. The CDR3, as DNA: TGTGCCAGCAGCGAACAGGGACGTAATACGCAGTATTTT.